This T cell receptor (beta chain) was found in a study of technical replicates of blood from several donors. Method: immunoSEQ multiplex PCR; TCRdb's copy keeps in-frame clones and lacks some. The sample lists 75,000 to 90,000 clones; just under 95% were seen once. The CDR3 spans 16 residues. Unmatched junction bases numbered 15, after V lost 8 bases and J lost 4 bases. Germline V gene sequence: CDR1 SNHLY, CDR2 FYNNEI. Sequencing was done on a sample of T cells isolated from PBMCs. The TCR originated in a human donor in good health. The chain carries TRBV2 and TRBJ2-3; 7 nucleotides agree with TRBD2. The CDR3: CASRLWTSSTSDTQYF. CDR3 in DNA: TGTGCCAGCCGGCTTTGGACTAGTTCTACCTCAGATACGCAGTATTTT.